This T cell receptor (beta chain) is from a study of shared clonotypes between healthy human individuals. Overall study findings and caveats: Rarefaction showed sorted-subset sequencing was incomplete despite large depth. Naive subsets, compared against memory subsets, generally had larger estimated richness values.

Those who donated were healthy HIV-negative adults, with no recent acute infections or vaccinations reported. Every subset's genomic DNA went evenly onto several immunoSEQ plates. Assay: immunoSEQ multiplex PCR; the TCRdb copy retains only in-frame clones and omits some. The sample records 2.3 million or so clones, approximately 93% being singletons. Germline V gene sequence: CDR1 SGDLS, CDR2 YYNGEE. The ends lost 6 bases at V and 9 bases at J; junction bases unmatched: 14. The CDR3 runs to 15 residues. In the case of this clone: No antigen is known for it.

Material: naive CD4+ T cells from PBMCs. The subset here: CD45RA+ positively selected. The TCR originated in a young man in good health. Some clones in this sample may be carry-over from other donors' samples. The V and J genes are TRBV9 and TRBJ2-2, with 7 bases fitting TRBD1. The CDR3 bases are TGTGCCAGCACTCCCGGACAGGCTGAAGTCCGGGAGCTGTTTTTT. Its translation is CASTPGQAEVRELFF.